The 26 T cell receptor beta chains below come from one sample, sequenced in a study of beta chain features in type 1 diabetes. Sequencing targeted expressed TCRB transcripts, as all isolated RNA had been reverse transcribed. Repertoires were generated with immunoSEQ multiplex PCR, while TCRdb's copy carries only in-frame clones and drops some. The sample shows some 270,000 clones, 8% of them seen only once. The sample comprised central memory CD4+ T cells from blood. The receptor set was obtained from a woman aged 18-29 years in good health.

This clone has only a few counts. The CDR3 DNA follows: TGTGCCAGCAGTTCGGCGGGGGGCAGCACAGATACGCAGTATTTT. Translating gives CASSSAGGSTDTQYF. V gene TRBV6-5 combines with J gene TRBJ2-3, with 8 bases matching TRBD2. CDR3 length: 15 amino acids. V trimming: 4 bases; J trimming: 0 bases; junction bases outside the gene matches: 3. Germline V CDR1 and CDR2: MNHEY, SVGAGI.

This clone was counted ten times or more. The rearrangement joins TRBV7-2 to TRBJ2-2; 7 bases line up with TRBD2. Germline-derived CDR1 and CDR2 are SGHTA and FQGNSA. Trimming removed 5 bases from V and 0 bases from J; junction bases left unmatched: 6. The CDR3 totals 16 residues. The CDR3 DNA is TGTGCCAGCAGCCAGCGGGGTATACCGAACACCGGGGAGCTGTTTTTT. Translation: CASSQRGIPNTGELFF.

In this sample, this clone turned up a few times. The gene calls are TRBV7-9 and TRBJ2-3; 7 bases fit TRBD2. The CDR3 consists of 14 residues. V was clipped by 4 bases and J by 4 bases; unmatched bases: 5. The germline gives CDR1 SEHNR, CDR2 FQNEAQ (reference sequence). Here the CDR3 reads CASSSGLGSDTQYF. CDR3 bases: TGTGCCAGCAGCTCCGGACTAGGGTCAGATACGCAGTATTTT.

The chain joins TRBV2 to TRBJ1-5; D may be TRBD1 (5 bases). Trimming cost V 4 bases and J 5 bases, with 12 bases left between them. The CDR3 loop spans 14 amino acids. Germline loops: CDR1 SNHLY, CDR2 FYNNEI. The CDR3 here is CASSAAREYQPQHF. For the CDR3, the DNA is TGTGCCAGCAGTGCGGCCAGGGAATATCAGCCCCAGCATTTT.

V and J are TRBV11-3 and TRBJ2-6, with D possibly TRBD2 on 6 matching bases. CDR3 length: 17 residues. V was cut by 5 bases and J by 1 base, with 15 bases left in between. Germline CDR1 is SGHNT and CDR2 is YENEEA. The CDR3 spells CASSLQGGQSGANVLTF. For the CDR3, the DNA is TGTGCCAGCAGCCTTCAGGGAGGCCAGTCTGGGGCCAACGTCCTGACTTTC. The whole variable domain, remainder taken from reference TRBV11-3 and TRBJ2-6, is EAGVVQSPRYKIIEKKQPVAFWCNPISGHNTLYWYLQNLGQGPELLIRYENEEAVDDSQLPKDRFSAERLKGVDSTLKIQPAELGDSAVYLCASSLQGGQSGANVLTFGAGSRLTVL.

This clone was observed at least ten times. The V gene is TRBV7-2, the J gene TRBJ2-1; D unclear. This CDR3 is built from 15 residues. Trimming removed 5 bases from V and 4 bases from J, with 15 bases in between. Germline assignment: CDR1 SGHTA and CDR2 FQGNSA. Here the CDR3 reads CASSEQNMEYNEQFF. CDR3 DNA: TGTGCCAGCAGCGAGCAGAACATGGAATACAATGAGCAGTTCTTC. Full variable domain (rest looked up from reference TRBV7-2 and TRBJ2-1): GAGVSQSPSNKVTEKGKDVELRCDPISGHTALYWYRQSLGQGLEFLIYFQGNSAPDKSGLPSDRFSAERTGGSVSTLTIQRTQQEDSAVYLCASSEQNMEYNEQFFGPGTRLTVL.

The chain links TRBV2 to TRBJ1-1, with D possibly TRBD1 on 5 matching bases. Germline loops: CDR1 SNHLY, CDR2 FYNNEI. There are 13 residues in the CDR3. V lost 8 bases, J lost 1 base, and 11 bases lay in between. The CDR3: CASLYGQNTEAFF. Written as DNA, the CDR3 is TGTGCCAGCCTATACGGACAGAACACTGAAGCTTTCTTT. Looking up the rest from reference TRBV2 and TRBJ1-1 gives the full variable domain: EPEVTQTPSHQVTQMGQEVILRCVPISNHLYFYWYRQILGQKVEFLVSFYNNEISEKSEIFDDQFSVERPDGSNFTLKIRSTKLEDSAMYFCASLYGQNTEAFFGQGTRLTVV.

This clone has just a few counts. The rearrangement links TRBV5-1 to TRBJ2-3; D remains unclear. CDR1 is SGHRS and CDR2 is YFSETQ in the germline V gene. The V and J ends lost 3 bases and 0 bases respectively, with 8 bases between them. The CDR3 consists of 14 residues. Here the CDR3 DNA reads TGCGCCAGCAGCTCCCCCGACAGCACAGATACGCAGTATTTT. This sequence encodes CASSSPDSTDTQYF.

The rearrangement uses TRBV9 and TRBJ2-2, with a tentative D call TRBD2 (6 bases). V was pared by 2 bases and J by 6 bases, with 11 bases between. Germline V gene data show CDR1 as SGDLS and CDR2 as YYNGEE. This CDR3 is built from 14 residues. CDR3 residues: CASSVYGGAGELFF. CDR3 DNA sequence: TGTGCCAGCAGCGTCTATGGAGGGGCCGGGGAGCTGTTTTTT.

CDR3 residues: CASSPQQGTYEQYF. The DNA of the CDR3 is TGTGCCAGCTCACCGCAACAGGGGACCTACGAGCAGTACTTC. The J gene is TRBJ2-7, the V gene TRBV18; 7 bases match TRBD1. This CDR3 is 14 amino acids long. Germline CDR1 KGHSH, CDR2 LQKENI. With V trimmed by 3 bases and J by 2 bases, 4 bases remained unmatched.

This clone was observed a few times. V and J are TRBV7-3 and TRBJ2-3, with D perhaps TRBD2 (6 bases). The CDR3 totals 15 residues. Trimming removed 2 bases at V and 4 bases at J, with 13 bases between. Germline CDR1 SGHTA, CDR2 FQGTGA. The CDR3 bases are TGTGCCAGCAGCTTACGTGGGGGGAAGGCAGATACGCAGTATTTT. Its translation is CASSLRGGKADTQYF.

A few counts support this clone. This rearrangement joins TRBV5-1 to TRBJ2-7; 7 bases are a match to TRBD1. V gave up 8 bases and J gave up 5 bases; unmatched junction bases: 4. Germline V gives CDR1 SGHRS, CDR2 YFSETQ. The CDR3 contains 11 residues. The CDR3, as DNA: TGCGCCAGGGGACAGTTTCACGAGCAGTACGTC. This translates into CARGQFHEQYV.

This sequence joins TRBV4-2 and TRBJ2-5; possibly TRBD2 for D (7 bases). Per the germline V gene, CDR1 is LGHNA and CDR2 is YNFKEQ. Trimming left V 3 bases short and J 1 base short, with 12 bases between. The CDR3 is 15 residues long. The CDR3 is CASSQSGTTQETQYF. The DNA for the CDR3 is TGTGCCAGCAGCCAGAGCGGGACAACCCAAGAGACCCAGTACTTC.

This clone was seen at least ten times. The rearrangement uses TRBV28 and TRBJ2-4; D not resolved. This CDR3 is built from 11 residues. Germline CDR1 and CDR2: MDHEN and SYDVKM. V was pared by 8 bases and J by 3 bases, with 5 bases between. CDR3 bases: TGTGCCAGCTTGGACAAAAACATTCAGTACTTC. Amino acids: CASLDKNIQYF.

Only a few counts were recorded for this clone. The V call is TRBV6-5, the J call TRBJ2-7; D is possibly TRBD1 or TRBD2 (5 bases each). The CDR3 is 14 amino acids. Germline V lookup: CDR1 MNHEY, CDR2 SVGAGI. Trimming shortened V by 2 bases and J by 7 bases, and 15 bases separated the two germline ends. CDR3 coding DNA: TGTGCCAGCAGTTACCTTGGGACGCAATCTGAGCAGTACTTC. As protein: CASSYLGTQSEQYF.

This clone has a handful of counts. V usage is TRBV27 and J usage is TRBJ1-2, with 7 bases identical to TRBD1. The CDR3 extends over 13 amino acids. V lost 6 bases, J lost 7 bases, and 8 bases stayed unmatched. CDR1 is MNHEY and CDR2 is SMNVEV in the germline V gene (reference sequence). DNA for the CDR3: TGTGCCAGCAGCTATAGGACAGGTCGTGGCTACACCTTC. This gives the protein CASSYRTGRGYTF.

This clone was counted only a few times. The gene calls are TRBV30 and TRBJ1-2, with TRBD1 identical over 7 bases. Germline assignment: CDR1 GTSNPN and CDR2 SVGIG (reference sequence). Trimming removed 0 bases from V and 4 bases from J; junction bases left unmatched: 5. The CDR3 length is 14 residues. The CDR3 here is CAWSVGGSGYGYTF. The CDR3 DNA reads as TGTGCCTGGAGTGTAGGGGGCTCGGGCTATGGCTACACCTTC.

This clone was observed a few times. This chain joins TRBV7-2 and TRBJ2-3, with 11 bases aligning to TRBD2. Germline lookup yields CDR1 SGHTA and CDR2 FQGNSA. The CDR3 sequence is 17 residues long. V was clipped by 1 base and J by 4 bases; unmatched bases: 7. The CDR3 reads CASSLVASGRFSDTQYF. In DNA form, the CDR3 reads TGTGCCAGCAGCTTAGTCGCTAGCGGGAGGTTCTCAGATACGCAGTATTTT.

The chain uses TRBV6-5 and TRBJ2-3, with D unresolved. The V end was cut by 7 bases, the J end by 1 base, with 15 bases between. This CDR3 comprises 15 residues. The V gene's germline CDR1 is MNHEY and CDR2 SVGAGI. CDR3 sequence: CASTRHSSGTDTQYF. DNA of the CDR3: TGTGCCAGCACCCGACATAGCTCGGGCACAGATACGCAGTATTTT.

This clone was counted only a few times. The rearrangement links TRBV7-2 to TRBJ2-5; TRBD2 matches 8 bases. This CDR3 spans 14 amino acids. Germline CDR1 and CDR2: SGHTA and FQGNSA. V shed 5 bases and J 2 bases; nucleotides not matched to a gene: 4. The CDR3 reads CASSAGLVQETQYF. In nucleotides, the CDR3 is TGTGCCAGCAGCGCGGGACTAGTGCAAGAGACCCAGTACTTC.

This clone came up a few times. V and J are TRBV27 and TRBJ1-6, with a weak D call TRBD1 (6 bases). This CDR3 comprises 15 residues. Germline values: CDR1 MNHEY, CDR2 SMNVEV (reference sequence). With 5 bases removed from V and 7 bases from J, the gap between germline ends came to 15 bases. CDR3 sequence reads: CASSPQGLLNSPLHF. Here the CDR3 DNA reads TGTGCCAGCAGTCCCCAGGGGTTACTCAATTCACCCCTCCACTTT.

This clone was recorded a few times. The chain couples TRBV7-2 to TRBJ2-7; unclear D gene. This CDR3 has 13 residues. Trimming removed 4 bases at V and 6 bases at J, with 13 bases between. Germline lookup yields CDR1 SGHTA and CDR2 FQGNSA. Here the CDR3 DNA reads TGTGCCAGCAGCTCCCCCCTCCTACGCGAGCAGTACTTC. It encodes CASSSPLLREQYF.

There are many counts of this clone. This rearrangement joins TRBV15 to TRBJ2-5; 10 positions agree with TRBD1. This CDR3 is built from 17 residues. Germline CDR1 LNHNV, CDR2 YYDKDF (reference sequence). The V and J ends lost 3 bases and 1 base, in that order; junction bases with no gene match: 8. CDR3 region: CATSRIWGTGAQETQYF. CDR3 bases: TGTGCCACCAGCAGGATCTGGGGGACAGGGGCCCAAGAGACCCAGTACTTC.

This clone occurred a few times. The genes are TRBV11-1 and TRBJ2-3; 8 positions match TRBD2. This CDR3 region has 12 residues. V lost 6 bases and J lost 10; bases outside the gene matches: 6. The germline CDR1 and CDR2 sequences are SGHAT and FQDESV (reference sequence). The CDR3: CASSSQTSAQYF. The CDR3 DNA sequence: TGTGCCAGCAGTTCACAGACTAGCGCGCAGTATTTT.

This clone showed up just a few times. The chain joins TRBV10-1 to TRBJ2-3, with D uncertain. The CDR3 contains 15 residues. Germline V gene lookup returns CDR1 WNHNN and CDR2 SYGVQD (reference sequence). V shed 0 bases and J shed 6 bases, with 13 bases lying between them. CDR3 region: CASSESLIRTDTQYF. CDR3 nucleotide sequence: TGCGCCAGCAGTGAGTCCCTCATAAGGACCGATACGCAGTATTTT.

This clone was recorded at least ten times. The chain has TRBV11-2 and TRBJ1-5; TRBD1 agrees at 8 bases. This CDR3 region has 15 residues. CDR1 is SGHAT and CDR2 is FQNNGV in the germline V gene. J gave up 9 bases and V 1 base, and 8 bases lay outside the gene matches. CDR3 protein: CASSLGVDRAGPQHF. In DNA form, the CDR3 reads TGTGCCAGCAGCTTAGGGGTGGACAGGGCAGGGCCCCAGCATTTT.